This is a list of T cell receptor beta chains from one sample in a study of a mutant IDH1 vaccine in newly diagnosed glioma. No antigen is known for these receptors. Clones were read by immunoSEQ multiplex PCR, and TCRdb kept only the in-frame ones, dropping some. The sample yields 110,000 or so clones, 90% seen once. Source: PBMCs, taken from a glioma patient whose treatment included an IDH1 peptide vaccine. The receptor source for this set is a woman aged 45-59 years with glioma. The CDR3 runs from the conserved cysteine through the conserved F or W. The D gene is left open where the match is weak. A clone size is listed for some rows: how often the clone was seen (once, few, many), or a class if it is expanded.

-	TRBV9	TRBJ2-1	-	CASSVSGDSYNEQFF	TGTGCCAGCAGCGTAAGTGGCGACTCCTACAATGAGCAGTTCTTC
-	TRBV27	TRBJ1-5	-	CASSLRNVGNQPQHF	TGTGCCAGCAGTCTCAGGAACGTGGGCAATCAGCCCCAGCATTTT
-	TRBV6-5	TRBJ2-5	TRBD2	CASSYFEVTSGPMYF	TGTGCCAGCAGTTACTTCGAGGTGACTAGCGGACCGATGTACTTC
-	TRBV6-1	TRBJ2-7	-	CASLGLGGEQYF	TGTGCCAGCCTGGGCCTGGGAGGAGAGCAGTACTTC
-	TRBV6-6	TRBJ2-7	TRBD2	CASLPGGGEQYF	TGTGCCAGCCTGCCGGGAGGCGGGGAGCAGTACTTC
-	TRBV27	TRBJ2-3	-	CASSPRPDTQYF	TGTGCCAGCAGCCCTCGACCAGATACGCAGTATTTT
-	TRBV7-2	TRBJ2-7	TRBD1	CASSLDRGVYEQYF	TGTGCCAGCAGCCTGGACAGGGGAGTCTACGAGCAGTACTTC
-	TRBV19	TRBJ2-2	TRBD2	CASSIDQGGVTGELFF	TGTGCCAGTAGTATAGACCAGGGAGGGGTCACCGGGGAGCTGTTTTTT
-	TRBV5-1	TRBJ1-1	-	CASSLRPTDSNTEAFF	TGCGCCAGCAGCTTGCGCCCAACAGATTCCAACACTGAAGCTTTCTTT
-	TRBV19	TRBJ2-3	-	CASSIGLLTDTQYF	TGTGCCAGTAGTATAGGACTCCTCACAGATACGCAGTATTTT
-	TRBV28	TRBJ1-4	TRBD1	CASSPAGGGEKLFF	TGTGCCAGCAGTCCGGCAGGGGGCGGCGAAAAACTGTTTTTT
-	TRBV2	TRBJ1-5	-	CASSEALQGSLHF	TGTGCCAGCAGTGAAGCGCTACAGGGTTCCTTGCATTTT
-	TRBV19	TRBJ2-3	TRBD2	CASSRGGARTDTQYF	TGTGCCAGTAGTCGGGGGGGGGCCCGCACAGATACGCAGTATTTT
-	TRBV27	TRBJ1-6	-	CASSSRFGHTSSYNSPLHF	TGTGCCAGCAGTTCGAGATTCGGGCACACTAGCTCCTATAATTCACCCCTCCACTTT
-	TRBV2	TRBJ2-2	TRBD2	CASSITSGRGTGELFF	TGTGCCAGCAGTATTACTAGCGGGAGGGGGACCGGGGAGCTGTTTTTT
-	TRBV6-5	TRBJ1-3	TRBD1	CASKMTGIGNTIYF	TGTGCCAGCAAGATGACAGGGATAGGAAACACCATATATTTT
-	TRBV6-5	TRBJ2-4	-	CASSSPRLAGNIQYF	TGTGCCAGCAGTTCCCCCCGCCTAGCCGGAAACATTCAGTACTTC
few	TRBV29-1	TRBJ1-1	-	CSAHQGVNTEAFF	TGCAGCGCGCACCAGGGCGTGAACACTGAAGCTTTCTTT
once	TRBV6-6	TRBJ2-3	TRBD2	CASSYGTSGGTDTQYF	TGTGCCAGCAGTTACGGGACTAGCGGGGGCACAGATACGCAGTATTTT
-	TRBV29-1	TRBJ1-2	TRBD1	CSVEDGGNRQGSGYTF	TGCAGCGTTGAAGATGGAGGGAATCGACAGGGGTCTGGCTACACCTTC
-	TRBV10-2	TRBJ1-1	-	CASSPTGLLNTEAFF	TGCGCCAGCAGCCCTACGGGACTACTGAACACTGAAGCTTTCTTT
once	TRBV6-6	TRBJ2-1	TRBD2	CASNPLTSGRYNEQFF	TGTGCCAGCAACCCCCTGACTAGCGGGAGATACAATGAGCAGTTCTTC
-	TRBV30	TRBJ2-7	-	CAWRAFGAYEQYF	TGTGCCTGGAGGGCGTTCGGGGCCTACGAGCAGTACTTC
-	TRBV6-6	TRBJ2-2	TRBD1	CASSPRDRGSGELFF	TGTGCCAGCAGTCCCCGGGACAGGGGATCCGGGGAGCTGTTTTTT
-	TRBV7-9	TRBJ2-7	-	CASSNTGIAPYKNTVQYF	TGTGCCAGCAGCAATACCGGGATAGCACCCTATAAAAATACGGTACAGTACTTC
-	TRBV7-8	TRBJ2-5	TRBD1	CASSVDRWEETQYF	TGTGCCAGCAGCGTGGACAGGTGGGAAGAGACCCAGTACTTC
-	TRBV5-4	TRBJ2-3	-	CASSFWSTDTQYF	TGTGCCAGCAGCTTTTGGAGCACAGATACGCAGTATTTT
-	TRBV29-1	TRBJ2-1	-	CSVPGLGFF	TGCAGCGTTCCCGGGTTGGGGTTCTTC
-	TRBV28	TRBJ2-1	TRBD2	CASSLAGESSYNEQFF	TGTGCCAGCAGTTTAGCGGGAGAAAGCTCCTACAATGAGCAGTTCTTC
-	TRBV2	TRBJ2-1	-	CASSEFRVDEQFF	TGTGCCAGCAGTGAGTTTAGGGTCGATGAGCAGTTCTTC